This T cell receptor (beta chain) appears in the sequencing data of a study of blood T cells in healthy people across ages. A J-beta primer mix and a sample-barcoded 5' primer were used in a second PCR of about 7 to 12 cycles. TCRdb re-called the 5' RACE reads through MiXCR, storing one row per CDR3 protein. The table records more than 1,000,000 distinct CDR3 sequences, roughly a quarter of them present only once. CDR3 length equals 12 residues. Germline CDR1 reads SQVTM; CDR2 reads ANQGSEA. With regard to this clonotype: One end of the junction fails to match germline, which may point to a read error.

The sample also formed part of further work on T cells of mothers and their children. That source notes: Three mothers and their six children, all healthy Caucasians, donated. Each child contributed several million TCR beta CDR3 reads, while each mother contributed over 9.5 million.

The chain recombines TRBV29-1 with TRBJ1-1, with a tentative D call TRBD1 (5 bases). This TCR was sampled from a girl aged 2-10 years in good health. Sequences were obtained from blood. The CDR3 DNA sequence: TGCAGCGCCAGGGATGGGTACACTGGAGCTTTCTTT. This sequence encodes CSARDGYTGAFF.